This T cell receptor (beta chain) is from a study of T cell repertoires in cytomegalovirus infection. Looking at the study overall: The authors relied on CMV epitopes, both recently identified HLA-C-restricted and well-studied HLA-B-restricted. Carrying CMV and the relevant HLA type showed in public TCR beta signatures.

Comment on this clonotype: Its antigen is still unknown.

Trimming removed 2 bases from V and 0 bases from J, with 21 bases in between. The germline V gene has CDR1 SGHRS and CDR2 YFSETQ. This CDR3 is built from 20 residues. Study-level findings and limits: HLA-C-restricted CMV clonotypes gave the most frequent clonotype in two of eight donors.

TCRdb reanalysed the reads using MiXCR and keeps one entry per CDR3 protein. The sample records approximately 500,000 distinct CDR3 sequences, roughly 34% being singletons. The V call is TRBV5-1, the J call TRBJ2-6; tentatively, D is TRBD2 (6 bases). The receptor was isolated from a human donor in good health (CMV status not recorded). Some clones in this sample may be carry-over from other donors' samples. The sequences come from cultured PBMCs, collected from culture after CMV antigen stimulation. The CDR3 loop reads CASSFVTRRDGLSGANVLTF. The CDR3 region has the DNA TGCGCCAGCAGCTTTGTTACACGGAGGGATGGTCTCTCTGGGGCCAACGTCCTGACTTTC. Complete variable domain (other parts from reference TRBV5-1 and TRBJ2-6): KAGVTQTPRYLIKTRGQQVTLSCSPISGHRSVSWYQQTPGQGLQFLFEYFSETQRNKGNFPGRFSGRQFSNSRSEMNVSTLELGDSALYLCASSFVTRRDGLSGANVLTFGAGSRLTVL.